This TCR beta chain came from a study of T cells after yellow fever vaccination. V was clipped by 4 bases and J by 9 bases; unmatched bases: 13. Per germline, CDR1 SEHNR and CDR2 FQNEAQ (reference sequence). There are 16 residues in the CDR3. TCR cDNA was made by 5'RACE template switching, adding a universal primer site and UMIs. From the 5' RACE reads, TCRdb called clonotypes with MiXCR, one entry per CDR3 protein. Of approximately 550,000 distinct CDR3 sequences in the sample, about 13% were seen once. Regarding the study as a whole: Subsequent booster samples again held most clones from primary vaccination (96% CD4, 88% CD8). Peaking faster, on day 5 versus 15, the secondary response was nonetheless weaker.

On this clonotype: The antigen is unknown.

This rearrangement joins TRBV7-9 to TRBJ2-1; TRBD1 aligns across 9 bases. The receptor's source is a young man who received the YFV17D yellow fever vaccine. Specimen: PBMCs, collected on the day of the yellow fever booster vaccination. The DNA of the CDR3 is TGTGCCAGCAGCTGGCTCGGGACAGGGAGGGTGGTTGAGCAGTTCTTC. Translation gives CASSWLGTGRVVEQFF.